The text below deals with one T cell receptor beta chain. The antigen is unknown. This specimen belongs to a study of T cells after yellow fever vaccination. As for the study in general: Fractions of low cell number were prepared using SMART-Seq v4 Ultra Low Input. The study's findings and limits: Post-booster repertoires contained most primary-vaccination clones again (about 95% CD4, approximately 88% CD8).

Germline V gives CDR1 SGHKS, CDR2 YYEKEE (reference sequence). V shed 4 bases and J shed 2 bases, with 20 bases lying between them. The CDR3 length is 17 residues. UMIs were added to TCR cDNA along with a universal primer site when it was made by 5'RACE template switching. Each CDR3 protein gets one entry after TCRdb re-called the 5' RACE reads with MiXCR. The sample records about 340,000 distinct CDR3 sequences, more than 8.5% being singletons. The source of this sequence is a man between 18 and 29 years old who received the YFV17D yellow fever vaccine. The starting material was PBMCs, obtained on the day of the first yellow fever vaccination. The V and J genes are TRBV5-5 and TRBJ2-3, with a possible D match to TRBD2 (7 bases). The CDR3 sequence is CASSEGGGLFDTDTQYF. In DNA, the CDR3 is TGTGCCAGCAGCGAAGGGGGGGGGTTGTTTGACACAGATACGCAGTATTTT.